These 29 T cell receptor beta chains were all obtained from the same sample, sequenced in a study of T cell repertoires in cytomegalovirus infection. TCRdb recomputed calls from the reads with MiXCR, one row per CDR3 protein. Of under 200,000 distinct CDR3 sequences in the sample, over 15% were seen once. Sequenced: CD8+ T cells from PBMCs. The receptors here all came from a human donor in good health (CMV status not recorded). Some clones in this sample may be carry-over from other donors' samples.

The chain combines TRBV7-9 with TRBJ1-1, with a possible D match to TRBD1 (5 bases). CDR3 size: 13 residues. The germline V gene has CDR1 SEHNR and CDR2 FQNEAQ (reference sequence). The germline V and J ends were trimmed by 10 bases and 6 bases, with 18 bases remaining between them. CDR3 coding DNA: TGTGCCACCAGGGCGGCAGCGTCTTCTGAAGCTTTCTTT. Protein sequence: CATRAAASSEAFF.

CDR3 sequence (DNA): TGTGCCAGCAGCGATCGGGACAGGGGAGGGAATCAGCCCCAGCATTTT. This encodes CASSDRDRGGNQPQHF. The chain is built from TRBV7-9 and TRBJ1-5, with 10 bases aligning to TRBD1. The junction had 8 bases not matched to a gene; V was cut back by 5 bases and J by 4 bases. The CDR3 sequence is 16 residues long. Germline V gene data show CDR1 as SEHNR and CDR2 as FQNEAQ (reference sequence).

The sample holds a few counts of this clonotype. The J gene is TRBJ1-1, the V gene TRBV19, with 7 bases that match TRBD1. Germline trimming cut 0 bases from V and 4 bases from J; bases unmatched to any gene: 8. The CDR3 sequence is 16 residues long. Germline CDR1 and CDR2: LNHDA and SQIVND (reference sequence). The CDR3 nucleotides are TGTGCCAGTAGTATAGACGGAACAGGGGCGGCCACTGAAGCTTTCTTT. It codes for CASSIDGTGAATEAFF.

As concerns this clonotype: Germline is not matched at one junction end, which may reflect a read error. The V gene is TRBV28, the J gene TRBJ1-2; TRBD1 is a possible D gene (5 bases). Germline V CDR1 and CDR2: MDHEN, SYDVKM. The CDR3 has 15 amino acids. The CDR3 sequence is CASSFVMGPGYGYTF. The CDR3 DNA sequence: TGTGCCAGCAGTTTCGTTATGGGACCGGGATATGGCTACACTTTC.

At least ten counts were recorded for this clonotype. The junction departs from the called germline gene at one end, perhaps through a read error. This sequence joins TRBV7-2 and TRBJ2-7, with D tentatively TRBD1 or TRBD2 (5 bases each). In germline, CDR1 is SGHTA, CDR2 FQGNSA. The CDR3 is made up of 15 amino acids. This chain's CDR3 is CASSPRDLPSDEQYF. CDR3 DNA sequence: TGTGCCAGCAGCCCCCGGGACCTTCCCTCCGACGAGCAGTACTTC.

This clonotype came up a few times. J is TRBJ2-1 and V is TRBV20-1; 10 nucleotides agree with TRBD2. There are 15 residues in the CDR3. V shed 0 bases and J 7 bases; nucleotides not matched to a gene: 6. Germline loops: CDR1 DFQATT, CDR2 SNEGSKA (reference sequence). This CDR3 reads CSARDYLAGANEQFF. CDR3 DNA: TGCAGTGCTAGAGATTACCTAGCGGGAGCAAATGAGCAGTTCTTC.

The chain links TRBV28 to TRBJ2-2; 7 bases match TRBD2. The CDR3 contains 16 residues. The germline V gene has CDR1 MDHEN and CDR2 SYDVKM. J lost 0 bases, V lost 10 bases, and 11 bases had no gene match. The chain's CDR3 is CAMGSSGIPNTGELFF. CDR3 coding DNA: TGTGCCATGGGATCTAGCGGAATACCGAACACCGGGGAGCTGTTTTTT.

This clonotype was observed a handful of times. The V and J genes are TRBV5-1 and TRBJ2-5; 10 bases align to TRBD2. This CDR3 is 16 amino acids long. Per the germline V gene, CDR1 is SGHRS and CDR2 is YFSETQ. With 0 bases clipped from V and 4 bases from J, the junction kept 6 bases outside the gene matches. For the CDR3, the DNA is TGCGCCAGCAGCTTGGAAGTAGCGGGAGGTGGAGAGACCCAGTACTTC. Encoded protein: CASSLEVAGGGETQYF.

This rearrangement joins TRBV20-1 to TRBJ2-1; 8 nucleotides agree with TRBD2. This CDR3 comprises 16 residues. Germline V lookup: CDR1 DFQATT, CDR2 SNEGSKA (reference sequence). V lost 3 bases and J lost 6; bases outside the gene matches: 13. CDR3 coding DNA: TGCAGTGCTAGGGTGGGCGGGAGGCCCGGGGGCAATGAGCAGTTCTTC. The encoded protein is CSARVGGRPGGNEQFF.

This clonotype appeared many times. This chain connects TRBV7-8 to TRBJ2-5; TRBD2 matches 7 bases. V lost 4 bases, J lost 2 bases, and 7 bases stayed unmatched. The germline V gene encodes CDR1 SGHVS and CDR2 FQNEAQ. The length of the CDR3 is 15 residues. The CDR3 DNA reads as TGTGCCAGCAGCTGGTCCGGAGCGGGACAAGAGACCCAGTACTTC. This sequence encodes CASSWSGAGQETQYF.

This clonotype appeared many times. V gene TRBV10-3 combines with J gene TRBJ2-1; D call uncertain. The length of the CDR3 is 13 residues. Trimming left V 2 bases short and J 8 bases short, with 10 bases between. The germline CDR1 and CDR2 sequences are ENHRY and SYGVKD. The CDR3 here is CAISERITDEQFF. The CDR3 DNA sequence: TGTGCCATCAGTGAGCGGATCACGGATGAGCAGTTCTTC.

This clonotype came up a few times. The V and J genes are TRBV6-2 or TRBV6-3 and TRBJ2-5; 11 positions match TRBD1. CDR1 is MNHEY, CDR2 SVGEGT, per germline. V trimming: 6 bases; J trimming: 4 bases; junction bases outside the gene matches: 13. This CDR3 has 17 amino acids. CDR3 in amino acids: CASSLTEEDRGPETQYF. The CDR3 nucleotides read TGTGCCAGCAGCTTGACTGAAGAGGACAGGGGGCCAGAGACCCAGTACTTC.

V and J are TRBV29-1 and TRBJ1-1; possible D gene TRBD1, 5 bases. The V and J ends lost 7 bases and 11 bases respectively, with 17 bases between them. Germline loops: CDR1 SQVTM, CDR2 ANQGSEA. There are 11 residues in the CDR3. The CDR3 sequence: CSDGDGPWAFF. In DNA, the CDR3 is TGCAGCGATGGGGACGGGCCCTGGGCTTTCTTT.

CDR3 in DNA: TGCAGTGCTCTACTAGCGGGAGGGCCCGAGCAGTACTTC. It yields the protein CSALLAGGPEQYF. J is TRBJ2-7 and V is TRBV20-1; 13 bases map to TRBD2. After removal of 5 bases from V and 6 bases from J, the junction contained 4 bases not matched to a gene. Germline assignment: CDR1 DFQATT and CDR2 SNEGSKA (reference sequence). This CDR3 is 13 amino acids long.

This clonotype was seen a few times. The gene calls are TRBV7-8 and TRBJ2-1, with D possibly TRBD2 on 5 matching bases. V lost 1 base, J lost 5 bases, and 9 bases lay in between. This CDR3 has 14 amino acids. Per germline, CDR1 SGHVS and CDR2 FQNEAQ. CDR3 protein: CASSLGGLHNEQFF. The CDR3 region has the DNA TGTGCCAGCAGCTTAGGAGGGCTACACAATGAGCAGTTCTTC.

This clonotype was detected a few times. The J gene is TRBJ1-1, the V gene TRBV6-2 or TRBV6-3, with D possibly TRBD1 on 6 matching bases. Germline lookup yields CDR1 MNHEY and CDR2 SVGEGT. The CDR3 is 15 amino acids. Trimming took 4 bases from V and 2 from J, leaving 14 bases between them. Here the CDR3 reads CASSFLLQGNTEAFF. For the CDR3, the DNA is TGTGCCAGCAGTTTTCTACTACAGGGAAACACTGAAGCTTTCTTT.

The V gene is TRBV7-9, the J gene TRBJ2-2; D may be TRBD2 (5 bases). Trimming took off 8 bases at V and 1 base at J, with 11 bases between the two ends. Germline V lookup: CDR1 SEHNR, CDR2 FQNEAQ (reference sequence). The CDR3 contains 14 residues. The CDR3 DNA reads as TGTGCCAGCGGCCTGGCGGGGAACACCGGGGAGCTGTTTTTT. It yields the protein CASGLAGNTGELFF.

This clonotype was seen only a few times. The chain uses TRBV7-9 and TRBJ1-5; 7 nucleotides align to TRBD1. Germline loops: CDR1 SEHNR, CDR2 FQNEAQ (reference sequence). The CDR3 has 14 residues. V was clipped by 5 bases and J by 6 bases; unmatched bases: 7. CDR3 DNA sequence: TGTGCCAGCAGCGTTCAGGGGGAAGGTCAGCCCCAGCATTTT. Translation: CASSVQGEGQPQHF. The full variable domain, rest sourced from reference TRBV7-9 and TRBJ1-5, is DTGVSQNPRHKITKRGQNVTFRCDPISEHNRLYWYRQTLGQGPEFLTYFQNEAQLEKSRLLSDRFSAERPKGSFSTLEIQRTEQGDSAMYLCASSVQGEGQPQHFGDGTRLSIL.

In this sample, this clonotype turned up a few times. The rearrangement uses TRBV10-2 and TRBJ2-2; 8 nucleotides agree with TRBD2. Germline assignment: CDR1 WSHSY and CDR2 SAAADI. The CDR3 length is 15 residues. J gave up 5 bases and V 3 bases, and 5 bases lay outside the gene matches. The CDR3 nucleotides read TGCGCCAGCAGTGAAAGCGGGAGCGGAACCGGGGAGCTGTTTTTT. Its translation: CASSESGSGTGELFF.

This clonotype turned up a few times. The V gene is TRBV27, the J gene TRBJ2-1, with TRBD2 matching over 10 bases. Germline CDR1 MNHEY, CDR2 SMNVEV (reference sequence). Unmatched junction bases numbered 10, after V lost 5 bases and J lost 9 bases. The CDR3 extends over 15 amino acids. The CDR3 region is CASSRRLAGVAEQFF. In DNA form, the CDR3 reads TGTGCCAGCAGTAGGCGGCTAGCGGGAGTGGCTGAGCAGTTCTTC.

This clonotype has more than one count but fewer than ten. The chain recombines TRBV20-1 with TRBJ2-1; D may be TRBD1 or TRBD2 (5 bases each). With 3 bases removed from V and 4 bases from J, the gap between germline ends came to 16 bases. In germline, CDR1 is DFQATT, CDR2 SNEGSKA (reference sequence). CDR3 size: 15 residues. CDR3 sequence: CSARPRGILYNEQFF. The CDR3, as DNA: TGCAGTGCTAGGCCCCGGGGCATACTTTACAATGAGCAGTTCTTC.

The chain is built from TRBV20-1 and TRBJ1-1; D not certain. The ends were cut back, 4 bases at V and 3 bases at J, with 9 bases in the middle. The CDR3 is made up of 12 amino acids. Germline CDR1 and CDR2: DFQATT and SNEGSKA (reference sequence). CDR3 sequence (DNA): TGCAGTGCTATATTAGGATACACTGAAGCTTTCTTT. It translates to CSAILGYTEAFF.

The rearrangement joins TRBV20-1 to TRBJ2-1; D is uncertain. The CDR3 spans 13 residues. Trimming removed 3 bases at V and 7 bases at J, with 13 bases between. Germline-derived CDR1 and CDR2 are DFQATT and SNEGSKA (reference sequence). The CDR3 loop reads CSARSLLTNEQFF. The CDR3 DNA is TGCAGTGCTAGGTCCCTTCTCACGAATGAGCAGTTCTTC.

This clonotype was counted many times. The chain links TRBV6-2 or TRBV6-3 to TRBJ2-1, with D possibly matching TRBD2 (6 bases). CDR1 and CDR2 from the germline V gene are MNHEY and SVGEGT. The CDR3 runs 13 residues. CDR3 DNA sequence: TGTGCTATTTGGGGGGAATCCTACAATGAGCAGTTCTTC. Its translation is CAIWGESYNEQFF.

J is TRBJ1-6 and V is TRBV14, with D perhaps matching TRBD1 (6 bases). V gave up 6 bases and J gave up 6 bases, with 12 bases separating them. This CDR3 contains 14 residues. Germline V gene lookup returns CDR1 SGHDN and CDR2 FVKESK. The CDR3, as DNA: TGTGCCAGCAGAGGGGGAGCAATTAATTCACCCCTCCACTTT. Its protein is CASRGGAINSPLHF.

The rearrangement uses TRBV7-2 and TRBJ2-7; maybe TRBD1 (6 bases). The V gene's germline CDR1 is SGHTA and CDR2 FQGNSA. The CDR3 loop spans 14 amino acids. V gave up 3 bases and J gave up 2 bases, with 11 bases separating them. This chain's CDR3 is CASSFSRGTYEQYF. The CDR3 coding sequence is TGTGCCAGCAGCTTCAGCAGGGGTACCTACGAGCAGTACTTC. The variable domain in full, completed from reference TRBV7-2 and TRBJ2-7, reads GAGVSQSPSNKVTEKGKDVELRCDPISGHTALYWYRQSLGQGLEFLIYFQGNSAPDKSGLPSDRFSAERTGGSVSTLTIQRTQQEDSAVYLCASSFSRGTYEQYFGPGTRLTVT.

CDR3 in DNA: TGTGCCAGCAGTTTACACAAGAACACTGAAGCTTTCTTT. Encoded protein: CASSLHKNTEAFF. V usage is TRBV7-6 and J usage is TRBJ1-1, with unresolved D. Deletions cut 6 bases from V and 1 base from J, with 9 bases between. This CDR3 has 13 amino acids. Germline lookup yields CDR1 SGHVS and CDR2 FNYEAQ.

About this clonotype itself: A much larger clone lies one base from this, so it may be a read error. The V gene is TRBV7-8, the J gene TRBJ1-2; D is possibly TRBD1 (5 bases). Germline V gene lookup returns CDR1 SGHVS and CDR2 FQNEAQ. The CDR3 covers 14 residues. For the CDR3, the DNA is TGTACCAGCAGCACCGCAGGGCTTAACTATGGCTACACCTTC. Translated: CTSSTAGLNYGYTF.

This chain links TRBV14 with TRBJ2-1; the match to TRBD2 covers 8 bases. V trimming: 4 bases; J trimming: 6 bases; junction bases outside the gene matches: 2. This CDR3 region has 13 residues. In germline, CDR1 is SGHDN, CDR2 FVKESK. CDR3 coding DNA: TGTGCCAGCAGCCGAGGGACTAGCAATGAGCAGTTCTTC. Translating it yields CASSRGTSNEQFF. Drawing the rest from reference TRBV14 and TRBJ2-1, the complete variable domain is EAGVTQFPSHSVIEKGQTVTLRCDPISGHDNLYWYRRVMGKEIKFLLHFVKESKQDESGMPNNRFLAERTGGTYSTLKVQPAELEDSGVYFCASSRGTSNEQFFGPGTRLTVL.